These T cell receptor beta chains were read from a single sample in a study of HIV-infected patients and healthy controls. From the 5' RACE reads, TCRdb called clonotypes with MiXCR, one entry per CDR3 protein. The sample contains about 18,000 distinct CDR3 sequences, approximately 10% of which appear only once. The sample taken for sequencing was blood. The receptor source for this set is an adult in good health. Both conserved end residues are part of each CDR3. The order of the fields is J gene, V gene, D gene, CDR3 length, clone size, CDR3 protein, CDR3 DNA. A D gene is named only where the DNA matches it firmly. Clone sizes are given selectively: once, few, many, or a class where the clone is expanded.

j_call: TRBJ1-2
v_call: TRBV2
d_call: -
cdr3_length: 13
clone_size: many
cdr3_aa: CASSEGRSYGYTF
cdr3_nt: TGTGCCAGCAGTGAGGGACGAAGCTATGGCTACACCTTC

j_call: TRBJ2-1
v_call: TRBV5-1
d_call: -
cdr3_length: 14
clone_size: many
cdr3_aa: CASSLVTGYNEQFF
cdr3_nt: TGCGCCAGCAGCTTGGTGACAGGCTACAATGAGCAGTTCTTC

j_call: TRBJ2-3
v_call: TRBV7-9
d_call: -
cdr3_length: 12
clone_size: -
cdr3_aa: CASSLGGIAQYF
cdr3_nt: TGTGCCAGCAGCTTAGGGGGGATTGCGCAGTATTTT

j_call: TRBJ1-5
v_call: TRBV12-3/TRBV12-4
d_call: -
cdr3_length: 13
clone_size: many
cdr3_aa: CASTPGSNQPQHF
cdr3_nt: TGTGCCAGCACTCCAGGTAGCAATCAGCCCCAGCATTTT

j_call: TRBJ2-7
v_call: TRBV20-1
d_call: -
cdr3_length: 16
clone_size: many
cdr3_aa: CSARAIRDLGTYEQYF
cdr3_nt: TGCAGTGCTAGAGCAATTCGGGATCTCGGAACCTACGAGCAGTACTTC

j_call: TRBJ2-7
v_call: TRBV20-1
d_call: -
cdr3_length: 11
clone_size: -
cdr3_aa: CSATSSYEQYF
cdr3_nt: TGCAGTGCTACCTCCTCCTACGAGCAGTACTTC

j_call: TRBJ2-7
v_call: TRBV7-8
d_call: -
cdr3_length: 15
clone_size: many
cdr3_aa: CASSLGFGGTYEQYF
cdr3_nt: TGTGCCAGCAGCTTAGGTTTTGGGGGGACCTACGAGCAGTACTTC

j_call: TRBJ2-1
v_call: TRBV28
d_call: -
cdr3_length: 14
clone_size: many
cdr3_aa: CASRASDSYNEQFF
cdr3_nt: TGTGCCAGCAGGGCTAGCGACTCCTACAATGAGCAGTTCTTC

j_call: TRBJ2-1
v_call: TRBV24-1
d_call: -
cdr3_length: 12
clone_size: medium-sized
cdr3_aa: CATSDGGPLSIF
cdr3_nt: TGTGCCACCAGTGATGGCGGGCCGCTTTCCATCTTC

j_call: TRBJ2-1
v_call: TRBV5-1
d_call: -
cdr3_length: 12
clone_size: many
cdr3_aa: CASSLVQAEQFF
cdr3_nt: TGCGCCAGCAGCTTGGTGCAGGCTGAGCAGTTCTTC